This TCR beta chain was observed in a study of beta chain features in type 1 diabetes. Reverse transcription of all isolated RNA meant that expressed TCRB transcripts were sequenced. Assay used: immunoSEQ multiplex PCR; TCRdb lists only in-frame clones, some missing. This table has under 300,000 clones, 25% to 35% appearing once. Germline V gene sequence: CDR1 SEHNR, CDR2 FQNEAQ (reference sequence). This CDR3 comprises 14 residues. The trim removed 5 bases at V and 8 bases at J, leaving 8 bases unmatched. Source material: central memory CD4+ T cells from blood. This chain links TRBV7-9 with TRBJ1-2; 10 bases are shared with TRBD1. This TCR came from a man between 25 and 39 years old in good health. The CDR3 spells CASSPPGQGPGYTF. CDR3 nucleotides: TGTGCCAGCAGCCCACCGGGACAGGGGCCCGGCTACACCTTC.